This TCR beta chain was identified in a study of blood T cell repertoires in COVID-19. Study details: COVID-19 samples collected from the United States, Italy and Spain covered acute and convalescent phases. In each case, the material was cDNA or gDNA derived from T cells, B-cell-depleted T cells, or PBMCs.

The V gene's germline CDR1 is SGHRS and CDR2 YFSETQ. Trimming removed 0 bases at V and 1 base at J, with 16 bases between. This CDR3 contains 17 residues. Authors' methods: It was from reference gene primer amplification that nucleated cell counts were estimated. Sequencing was performed with immunoSEQ multiplex PCR; in TCRdb, only in-frame clones are kept and a portion is missing. V, J and clone size are taken as reported in that table, and D and trimming were inferred from the DNA itself. Of 130,000 or so clones listed, 80% to 90% are singletons. This clonotype originated in a man between 45 and 60 years old with active COVID-19. The sample comprised peripheral blood. The chain employs TRBV5-1 and TRBJ2-5; D ambiguous. Written as DNA, the CDR3 is TGCGCCAGCAGCTTGGGCTTTACTCCCTCCACCCAAGAGACCCAGTACTTC. Its translation: CASSLGFTPSTQETQYF.